Listed below are T cell receptor beta chains from one sample, sequenced in a study of CD8 T cells in ankylosing spondylitis. TCRdb itself ran the 5' RACE reads through MiXCR, one entry per CDR3 protein. The table has around 130,000 distinct CDR3 sequences, about 6.4% seen once; the top ten hold less than 15%. The material sequenced was blood, either unsorted or a sorted T cell fraction (not recorded which). All receptors come from a male donor with ankylosing spondylitis or in good health (not recorded which). Each CDR3 is given with its conserved first and last residue. Each record gives: D gene, J gene, V gene, clone size, CDR3 DNA, CDR3 protein. D genes are given only for firm matches. The size field is filled for only some rows; it gives once, few, many or a size class.

TRBD2	TRBJ2-3	TRBV12-3/TRBV12-4	many	TGTGCCAGCAGTCCTCCCGCTAGCGGGGGCACAGATACGCAGTATTTT	CASSPPASGGTDTQYF
-	TRBJ2-7	TRBV4-3	-	TGCGCCAGCAGCCAAGGTGTCGGACCCTACGAGCAGTACTTC	CASSQGVGPYEQYF
-	TRBJ2-7	TRBV29-1	many	TGCAGCGTTAGGATTGCCAGCTCCTACGAGCAGTACTTC	CSVRIASSYEQYF
-	TRBJ2-1	TRBV5-3	few	TGTGCCAGGAGCCCCGGGCAGAACATTCCCTACAATGAGCAGTTCTTC	CARSPGQNIPYNEQFF
TRBD1	TRBJ2-1	TRBV29-1	many	TGCAGCGTCCGAACTCCCGGACAGGGCGATTGGCAGTTCTTC	CSVRTPGQGDWQFF
-	TRBJ2-3	TRBV20-1	many	TGCAGTGCGACCCCACTAGGGGGGTTTAAAAGTACGCAGTATTTT	CSATPLGGFKSTQYF
TRBD1	TRBJ2-5	TRBV5-1	many	TGCGCCAGCAGCATTCTGACAGGGCGAGAGACCCAGTACTTC	CASSILTGRETQYF
TRBD2	TRBJ2-1	TRBV7-3	many	TGTGCCAGCAGCAACCAACCCCCGCTTCTAGCGGGGACAAACAATGAGCAGTTCTTC	CASSNQPPLLAGTNNEQFF
-	TRBJ1-1	TRBV27	many	TGTGCCAGCAGCCCTCTACTTGAGAACACTGAAGCTTTCTTT	CASSPLLENTEAFF
-	TRBJ2-5	TRBV12-3/TRBV12-4	many	TGTGCCAGCAGTTTGAACAGGCAAGAGACCCAGTACTTC	CASSLNRQETQYF
-	TRBJ1-3	TRBV3-1	many	TGTGCCAGCAGCCAGGGGGACTCTGGAAACACCATATATTTT	CASSQGDSGNTIYF
TRBD1	TRBJ1-2	TRBV18	many	TGTGCCAGCTCACCTTCCGTCCGGGACAGGGATGGCTACACCTTC	CASSPSVRDRDGYTF
-	TRBJ1-5	TRBV5-6	many	TGTGCCAGCAGCTTTGGAAAGGTAGACAATCAGCCCCAGCATTTT	CASSFGKVDNQPQHF
-	TRBJ1-2	TRBV29-1	many	TGCAGCGTTGCCCGACAGGTTCTCGGGGGCTACACCTTC	CSVARQVLGGYTF
TRBD2	TRBJ2-5	TRBV29-1	-	TGCAGCCTTGAAACTAGCGGGGGTGAGACCCAGTACTTC	CSLETSGGETQYF
TRBD2	TRBJ2-3	TRBV20-1	many	TGCAGTGCCTCGGGGACTAACACAGATACGCAGTATTTT	CSASGTNTDTQYF
TRBD2	TRBJ2-5	TRBV7-2	many	TGTGCCAGCAGCTTAAGTCTAGCGGGAAAAGAGACCCAGTACTTC	CASSLSLAGKETQYF
-	TRBJ2-5	TRBV12-3/TRBV12-4	once	TGTGCCAGCAGTTTCAGGGATCAGACCCAGTACTTC	CASSFRDQTQYF
TRBD1	TRBJ2-3	TRBV2	many	TGTGCCAGCAGGACGCCAGGGGGCGGAGATACGCAGTATTTT	CASRTPGGGDTQYF
TRBD1	TRBJ2-1	TRBV20-1	many	TGCAGTGGACAGGGGGTTCGATCCTACAATGAGCAGTTCTTC	CSGQGVRSYNEQFF
-	TRBJ2-2	TRBV12-3/TRBV12-4	many	TGTGCCAGCAGTTCCCTGCAGGGATGGGGCACCGGGGAGCTGTTTTTT	CASSSLQGWGTGELFF
-	TRBJ1-2	TRBV7-3	few	TGTGCCAGCAGCTCTACAGGGTCGGGGTATGGCTACACCTTC	CASSSTGSGYGYTF
TRBD2	TRBJ2-7	TRBV20-1	many	TGCAGCGCCGCCGGGACTAGCTTCTACGAGCAGTACTTC	CSAAGTSFYEQYF
-	TRBJ2-7	TRBV20-1	many	TGCAGTGTTAGGGGACCTTCCTCCTACGAGCAGTACTTC	CSVRGPSSYEQYF
TRBD2	TRBJ2-1	TRBV25-1	many	TGTGCCAGCATTGGACTAGAGCGCAATGAGCAGTTCTTC	CASIGLERNEQFF
-	TRBJ2-1	TRBV29-1	many	TGCAGTTTCTGGGGATACAATGAGCAGTTCTTC	CSFWGYNEQFF
TRBD1	TRBJ2-1	TRBV12-3/TRBV12-4	many	TGTGCCAGCGCTCCCCGCAGGGGGAATTCCCACAATGAGCAGTTCTTC	CASAPRRGNSHNEQFF